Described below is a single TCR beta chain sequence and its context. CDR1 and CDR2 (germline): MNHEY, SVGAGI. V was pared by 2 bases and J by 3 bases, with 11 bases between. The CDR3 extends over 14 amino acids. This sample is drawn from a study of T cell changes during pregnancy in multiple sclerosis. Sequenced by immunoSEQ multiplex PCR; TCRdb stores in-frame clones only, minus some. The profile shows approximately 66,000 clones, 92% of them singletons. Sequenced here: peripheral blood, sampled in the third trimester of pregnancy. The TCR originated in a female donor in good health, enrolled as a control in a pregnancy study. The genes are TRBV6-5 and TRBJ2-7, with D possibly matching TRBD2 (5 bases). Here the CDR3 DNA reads TGTGCCAGCAGTTACGCACGGGGAAACTACGAGCAGTACTTC. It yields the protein CASSYARGNYEQYF.